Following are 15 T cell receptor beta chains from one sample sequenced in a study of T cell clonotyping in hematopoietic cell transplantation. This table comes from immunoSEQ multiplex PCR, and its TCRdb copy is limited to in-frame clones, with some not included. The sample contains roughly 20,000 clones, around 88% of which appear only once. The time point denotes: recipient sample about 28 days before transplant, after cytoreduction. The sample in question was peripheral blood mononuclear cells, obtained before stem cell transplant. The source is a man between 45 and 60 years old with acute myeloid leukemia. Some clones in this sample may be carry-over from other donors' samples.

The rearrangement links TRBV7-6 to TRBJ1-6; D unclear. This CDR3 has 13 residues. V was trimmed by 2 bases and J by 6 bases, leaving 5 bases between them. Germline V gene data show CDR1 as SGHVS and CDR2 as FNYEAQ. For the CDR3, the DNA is TGTGCCAGCAGCTTATCTTTTAATTCACCCCTCCACTTT. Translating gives CASSLSFNSPLHF.

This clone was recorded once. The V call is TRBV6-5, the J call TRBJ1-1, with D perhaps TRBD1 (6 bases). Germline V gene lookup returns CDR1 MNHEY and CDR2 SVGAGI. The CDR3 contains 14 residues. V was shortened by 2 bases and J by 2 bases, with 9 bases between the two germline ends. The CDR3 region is CASSYQGRNTEAFF. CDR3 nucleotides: TGTGCCAGCAGTTACCAGGGGCGCAACACTGAAGCTTTCTTT.

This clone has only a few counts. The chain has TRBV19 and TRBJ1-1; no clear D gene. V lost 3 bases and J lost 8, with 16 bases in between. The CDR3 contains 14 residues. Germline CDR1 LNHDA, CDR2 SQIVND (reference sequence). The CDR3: CASSMERKSGEAFF. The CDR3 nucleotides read TGTGCCAGTAGTATGGAAAGGAAATCGGGGGAAGCTTTCTTT.

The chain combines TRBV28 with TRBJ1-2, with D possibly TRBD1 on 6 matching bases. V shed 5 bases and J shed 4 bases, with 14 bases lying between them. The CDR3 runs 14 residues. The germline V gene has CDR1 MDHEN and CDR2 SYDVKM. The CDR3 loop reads CASSPSRGAYGYTF. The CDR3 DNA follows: TGTGCCAGCAGTCCTAGCAGGGGCGCCTATGGCTACACCTTC.

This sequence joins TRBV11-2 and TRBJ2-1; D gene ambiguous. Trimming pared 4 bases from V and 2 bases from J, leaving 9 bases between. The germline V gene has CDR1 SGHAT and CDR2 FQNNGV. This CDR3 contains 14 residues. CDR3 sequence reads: CASSSRVAYNEQFF. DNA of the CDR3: TGTGCCAGCAGCTCCCGGGTGGCCTACAATGAGCAGTTCTTC.

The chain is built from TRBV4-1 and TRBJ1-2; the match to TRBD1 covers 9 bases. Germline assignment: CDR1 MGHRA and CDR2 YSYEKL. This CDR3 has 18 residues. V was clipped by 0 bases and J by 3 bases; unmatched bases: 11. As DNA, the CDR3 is TGCGCCAGCAGCCAAGATGCCCAGGCACAGGGGGCTGACTATGGCTACACCTTC. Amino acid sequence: CASSQDAQAQGADYGYTF.

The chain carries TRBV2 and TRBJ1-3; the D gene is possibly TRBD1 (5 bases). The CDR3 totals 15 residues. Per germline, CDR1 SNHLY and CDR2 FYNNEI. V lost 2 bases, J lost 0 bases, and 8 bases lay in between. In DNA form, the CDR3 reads TGTGCCAGCAGTGAACTAGGGGCCTCTGGAAACACCATATATTTT. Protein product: CASSELGASGNTIYF.

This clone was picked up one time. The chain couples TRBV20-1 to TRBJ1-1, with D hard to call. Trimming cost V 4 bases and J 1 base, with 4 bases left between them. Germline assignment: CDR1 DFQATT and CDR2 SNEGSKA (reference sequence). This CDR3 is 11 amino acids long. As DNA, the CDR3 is TGCAGTGCTACATGGAACACTGAAGCTTTCTTT. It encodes CSATWNTEAFF.

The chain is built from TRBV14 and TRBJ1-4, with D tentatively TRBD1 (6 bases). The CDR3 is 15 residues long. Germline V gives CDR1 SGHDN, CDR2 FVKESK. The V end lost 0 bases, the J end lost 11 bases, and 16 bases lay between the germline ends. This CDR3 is CASSQDAGARGKLFF. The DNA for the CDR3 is TGTGCCAGCAGCCAAGATGCGGGGGCGCGGGGGAAACTGTTTTTT.

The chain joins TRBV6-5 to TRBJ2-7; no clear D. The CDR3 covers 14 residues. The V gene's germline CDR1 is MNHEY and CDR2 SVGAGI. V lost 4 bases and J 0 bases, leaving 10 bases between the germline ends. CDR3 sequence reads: CASSSPLSSYEQYF. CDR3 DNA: TGTGCCAGCAGTTCCCCCTTGAGCTCCTACGAGCAGTACTTC.

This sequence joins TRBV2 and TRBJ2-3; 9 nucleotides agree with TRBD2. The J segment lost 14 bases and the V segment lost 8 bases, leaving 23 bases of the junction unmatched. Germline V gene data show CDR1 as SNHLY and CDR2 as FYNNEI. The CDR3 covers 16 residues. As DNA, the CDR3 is TGTGCCAGCCGACCGGACAGGCGCCCGAGCGGGGGGCCCCCGTATTTT. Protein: CASRPDRRPSGGPPYF.

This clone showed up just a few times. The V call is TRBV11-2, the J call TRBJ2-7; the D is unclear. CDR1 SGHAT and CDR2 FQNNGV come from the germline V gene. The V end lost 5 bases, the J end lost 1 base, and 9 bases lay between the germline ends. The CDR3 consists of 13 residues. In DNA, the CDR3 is TGTGCCAGCAGCCAAGGCCTTTCCTACGAGCAGTACTTC. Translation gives CASSQGLSYEQYF.

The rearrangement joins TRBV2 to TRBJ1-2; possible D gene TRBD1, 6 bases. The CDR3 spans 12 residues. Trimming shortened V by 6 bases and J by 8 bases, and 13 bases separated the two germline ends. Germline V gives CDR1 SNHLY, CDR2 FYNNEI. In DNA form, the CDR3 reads TGTGCCAGCAGCCAGGGGATGGGGGGCTACACCTTC. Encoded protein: CASSQGMGGYTF.

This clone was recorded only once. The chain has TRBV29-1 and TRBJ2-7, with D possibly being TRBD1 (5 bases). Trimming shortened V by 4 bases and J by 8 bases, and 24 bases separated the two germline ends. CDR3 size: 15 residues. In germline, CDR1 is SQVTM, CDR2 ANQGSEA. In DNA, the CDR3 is TGCAGCGTTGTCGAGGCAGGGCACCCCGTAGACAAGCAGTACTTC. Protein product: CSVVEAGHPVDKQYF.

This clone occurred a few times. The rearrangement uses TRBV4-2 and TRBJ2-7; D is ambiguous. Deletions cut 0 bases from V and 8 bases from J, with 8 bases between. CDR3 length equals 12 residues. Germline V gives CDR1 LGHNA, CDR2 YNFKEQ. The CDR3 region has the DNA TGTGCCAGCAGCCAAGATATAGGGAAGCAGTACTTC. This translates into CASSQDIGKQYF.